These 3 T cell receptor beta chains share one sample of origin, sequenced in a study of shared clonotypes between healthy human individuals. CD8 cells classed as naive were CD45RO-negative and positively selected for CCR7, excluding terminally differentiated effector memory CD45RA+ cells. Only in-frame clones appear in the TCRdb table, and some are missing; sequencing was by immunoSEQ multiplex PCR. The table includes about 600,000 clones, 95% to 98% detected once. The sequencing sample was made of naive CD8+ T cells sorted from blood. These receptors came from a man aged 25 to 40 in good health.

Worth noting for this clone: This sample also contains other DNA sequences that code for the same CDR3. J is TRBJ1-5 and V is TRBV27, with D unclear. The CDR3 length is 14 residues. CDR1 is MNHEY and CDR2 is SMNVEV in the germline V gene (reference sequence). The V end was cut by 3 bases, the J end by 2 bases, with 8 bases between. CDR3 amino acids: CASSFTGGNQPQHF. The CDR3 region has the DNA TGTGCCAGCAGTTTTACGGGAGGCAATCAGCCCCAGCATTTT.

The CDR3 loop reads CASFLLGTSGRNEQFF. The CDR3 nucleotides are TGTGCCAGCTTTCTCCTGGGGACTAGCGGGAGGAATGAGCAGTTCTTC. The chain is built from TRBV7-9 and TRBJ2-1, with TRBD2 matching over 15 bases. The CDR3 length is 16 residues. V shed 8 bases and J 7 bases; nucleotides not matched to a gene: 9. Germline V gives CDR1 SEHNR, CDR2 FQNEAQ (reference sequence).

J is TRBJ1-1 and V is TRBV28, with 11 bases identical to TRBD1. The germline CDR1 and CDR2 sequences are MDHEN and SYDVKM. This CDR3 has 16 amino acids. After removal of 1 base from V and 9 bases from J, the junction contained 10 bases not matched to a gene. CDR3 amino acids: CASSLFRGQGEDKAFF. For the CDR3, the DNA is TGTGCCAGCAGTTTATTTCGGGGACAGGGGGAAGATAAAGCTTTCTTT. Looking up the rest from reference TRBV28 and TRBJ1-1 gives the full variable domain: DVKVTQSSRYLVKRTGEKVFLECVQDMDHENMFWYRQDPGLGLRLIYFSYDVKMKEKGDIPEGYSVSREKKERFSLILESASTNQTSMYLCASSLFRGQGEDKAFFGQGTRLTVV.